This T cell receptor (beta chain) was retrieved from a study of shared clonotypes between healthy human individuals (dated by TCRdb to the early 2020s). Study-level background: Three men and a couple of women, aged 18 to 49 years, made up the cohort. For each donor, three plates each were used for CD4 naive and CD4 memory, two plates were used for CD8 naive, and one plate was used for CD8 memory. The study deeply sequenced blood TCR repertoires of about 5 healthy adults to estimate repertoire size and the extent of clonotype sharing between individuals. To increase sequencing depth and limit assay-specific biases, TCR repertoire library preparation and sequencing were carried out by different laboratories using diverse techniques. Each donor's leukapheresis produced roughly between roughly 0.85 and 9.5 billion PBMCs.

For the CD8 naive samples, CD45RO-negative cells were positively selected for CCR7, yielding a CD45RA+CCR7+ population from which TemRA cells were excluded. The donors were healthy, HIV-negative adults who had no recently reported acute infections or vaccinations. Only Caucasian adults living in Nashville, Tennessee, USA were represented among the donors. Blood was collected by leukapheresis, and PBMCs were isolated by Ficoll-Histopaque density gradient centrifugation and then cryopreserved in liquid nitrogen vapor phase. Purity and quantity of every magnetically sorted T cell population were checked by analytical flow cytometry. From each sorted fraction, genomic DNA was isolated and quantified by UV absorbance on a Nanodrop 2000c. Using the deep immunoSEQ assay, TCR CDR3 regions were amplified from genomic DNA by multiplex PCR. Genomic DNA extracted from each cell subset was distributed evenly over all wells of several immunoSEQ 96-well plates, and each plate served as one replicate. Each replicate PCR for sorted subsets received about 200 ng genomic DNA, equal to tens of thousands of T cell genomes. The purified libraries were quantified using a Qubit 3.0 fluorometer, sized with a Bioanalyzer 2100, and then quantified again using the KAPA Library Quantification kit. Every immunoSEQ 96-well plate was sequenced on a separate single-read 150-cycle Illumina NextSeq 550 flow cell. On the study's bioinformatics: Because only junctional sequences without quality scores were contained in the immunoSEQ output, filtering matching that applied to full-length reads could not be performed. To assign V/J genes and CDR3, sequences were annotated against IMGT germline references using PyIR, a Python wrapper for IgBLAST v1.9. Reads with weak V/J assignments (E-value above 1e-6), missing CDR3, stop codons, out-of-frame junctions, or ambiguous translated residues were removed. V3J clonotypes were defined as sequences sharing an identical inferred V gene, J gene, and CDR3 amino acid sequence. To compute the percentage overlap between repertoires, the number of shared unique clonotypes was divided by the size of the smaller repertoire. Repertoire richness was assessed with RTK rarefaction, the Chao1 estimator, and Recon v2.1 estimates of unobserved clonotypes. Generation probabilities were computed with OLGA for all TCRbeta clonotypes obtained by the gDNA method from four donors. TCRdb limited this immuneACCESS table to in-frame rearrangements with V and J called. A share of clones is missing; checked studies link under half to unresolved V genes, and the rest is unexplained. The V and J calls and clone size come from that table; D and trimming were worked out from the DNA. The sample table lists about 2.2 million clones, around 93% of them with a count of one. The leading ten clones occupy approximately 1.6% of the sample.

This clone appeared a single time. What this receptor recognizes is not known. Base qualities were left out, and no much larger clone turns up one base away. The junction carries 14 bases between V and J, which are trimmed by 8 bases and 1 base respectively. CDR1 and CDR2, looked up from the germline V gene, are MDHEN and SYDVKM. Its CDR3 holds 14 amino acids, cysteine through phenylalanine. Only the CDR3 DNA stays, 42 bases, in frame from base 1. General study outcomes and caveats: Larger estimated clonotype richness was generally found for naive subsets than for memory subsets. Incomplete sequencing was indicated by rarefaction of sorted-subset datasets, despite the large sequencing depth. Higher generation probabilities were observed for clonotypes shared by all four sorted-subset donors than for non-shared clonotypes. The small number of donors limited the genetic and exposure-history diversity represented. Sampling was restricted to blood, and TCR repertoires in tissue are likely to differ from TCR repertoires in blood. Sharing across four donors was observed for approximately 5% of naive CD4, over 3% of naive CD8, about 2.5% of memory CD4, and 0.4% of memory CD8 clonotypes. Based on pairwise subsampling, the degree of clonotype sharing among donors was expected to be affected by sequencing depth.

The rearranged chain carries TRBV28 and TRBJ1-2; the D gene is not confidently resolved. Sequenced sample: naive CD8+ T cells from PBMCs. Read against the paper, the sample's cell subset or site label means: CD45RA+CCR7+. The clonotype comes from a man younger than 35 in good health. Some clones in this sample may be carry-over from other donors' samples. The CDR3 reads as follows: CASVSERVNYGYTF. The DNA sequence reads TGTGCCAGCGTATCAGAGAGGGTTAACTATGGCTACACCTTC.